Listed here is a single T cell receptor beta chain. Its recognized antigen is unknown. No much larger clonotype is one base removed from it; base qualities were not supplied. This record comes from a study of OX40 agonist ivuxolimab in advanced cancers. About the investigation overall: Ivuxolimab was a fully human IgG2 agonistic monoclonal antibody targeting the costimulatory receptor OX40 (CD134). The paper describes the monotherapy dose-escalation part (N of about 52 patients) of the phase I trial of ivuxolimab. Peripheral TCRbeta sequencing aimed to test whether ivuxolimab altered TCR sequence diversity and caused clonal T-cell expansion. Partial responses were achieved by three dose-escalation patients, of whom one had hepatocellular carcinoma and two had cutaneous melanoma. A male proportion of 82.7% and a mean age of about 60 years, ranging from 23 to 79, were recorded for the dose-escalation cohort. Intravenous ivuxolimab was administered to patients every 2 weeks at six dose levels: 0.01, 0.1, 0.3, 1.5, 3 and 10 mg/kg. Among the approximately 50 dose-escalation patients, around 19 had hepatocellular carcinoma, around 15 melanoma, 9 renal cell carcinoma and 9 head and neck cancer. Patients were allowed to have had prior anti-PD-1, anti-PD-L1 or anti-CTLA-4 therapy, and more than 35% of the dose-escalation patients had been treated with checkpoint inhibitors. Study-level results and caveats: In the 0.1-3.0 mg/kg groups, partial responders had among the lowest normalized peripheral clonal expansion, particularly in CD8+ T cells. At doses of 0.1 to 3.0 mg/kg, clonal expansion of both CD4+ and CD8+ blood T cells was observed from baseline to week 6. After ivuxolimab, expanded clones were on average more numerous among CD8+ T cells than among CD4+ T cells. The antigen specificity of the clonally expanded peripheral T cells was not determined. Low levels of normalized T-cell clonal expansion were also seen in some patients who did not respond.

To sequence the TCRbeta CDR3 region, genomic DNA was isolated from the sorted cells. The immunoSEQ Assay was used for sequencing of TCRbeta CDR3 regions. Imported from immuneACCESS, the table was reduced by TCRdb to in-frame sequences with V and J called. These copies leave out some clones; in studies compared against another copy, an unresolved V gene accounts for under half, and the cause of the remainder is not known. The sample table contains about 32,000 clones; only one count was recorded for roughly 76% of them. The ten largest make up about 18% of the sample. The trial excluded patients who had a history of autoimmune disease or were on systemic immunosuppression. In every dose cohort, peripheral blood was drawn for TCR sequencing at baseline, cycle 4 day 1, and cycle 7 day 1. The samples were taken from a phase I, first-in-human, multicenter, open-label dose-escalation trial of ivuxolimab. Adults with locally advanced or metastatic melanoma, renal cell, hepatocellular, or head and neck squamous cell carcinoma were enrolled in the trial. CD4+ and CD8+ T cells were sorted separately from peripheral blood before TCR sequencing.

CDR1 SGHRS and CDR2 YFSETQ were looked up in the germline V gene. From the cysteine up to the phenylalanine, the CDR3 has a length of 15 residues. Only the CDR3 region is kept as DNA, spanning 45 bases read in frame from base 1. V is shortened by 4 bases, J by 2 bases, and the region joining them spans 15 bases. This clonotype was sampled from an adult with an advanced solid tumor such as melanoma, head and neck, liver or kidney cancer. Sequences were derived from CD4+ or CD8+ T cells sorted from blood, sampled in a trial of the OX40 agonist ivuxolimab. The rearranged segments are TRBV5-1 and TRBJ1-1; the D gene cannot be resolved reliably. Here is the DNA: TGCGCCAGCAGCCGAAGGGTTGGGGAAAACACTGAAGCTTTCTTT. Translated, this gives CASSRRVGENTEAFF.